Below, 19 T cell receptor beta chains from the same sample are listed, as sequenced in a study of blood T cell repertoires in COVID-19. TCRdb's table, derived via immunoSEQ multiplex PCR, lists solely in-frame clones and lacks some. The repertoire holds about 120,000 clones, with roughly 79% as singletons. Sequenced input: peripheral blood. The receptors here all came from a man aged 70 or older with acute or convalescent COVID-19.

This clone was counted only a few times. In this CDR3 the conserved last residue, phenylalanine or tryptophan, is missing, so a read error is likely. The limits of the CDR3 on the DNA are not certain, so only TCRdb's listed CDR3 is given. J is TRBJ1-2 and V is TRBV6-1; TRBD1 reflects the table's D call only, with no check against the DNA. From germline, CDR1 is MNHNS and CDR2 SASEGT. The CDR3 numbers 11 amino acids, ends counted. Here the CDR3 reads CASSEVGTGFI.

The CDR3 is CASSYATPTGDNTF. The CDR3 coding sequence is TGTGCCAGCAGTTACGCAACCCCGACAGGCGATAACACCTTC. The V gene is TRBV6-2 or TRBV6-3, the J gene TRBJ1-2, with D perhaps TRBD1 (6 bases). The CDR3 runs to 14 residues. Trimming took 2 bases from V and 12 from J, leaving 19 bases between them. Germline CDR1 reads MNHEY; CDR2 reads SVGEGT.

The gene calls are TRBV6-4 and TRBJ1-1, with 10 nucleotides matching TRBD1. Germline CDR1 is MRHNA and CDR2 is SNTAGT. This CDR3 comprises 15 residues. Unmatched junction bases numbered 8, after V lost 6 bases and J lost 4 bases. CDR3 loop: CASSPTWDRGTEAFF. The DNA for the CDR3 is TGTGCCAGCAGCCCTACTTGGGACAGGGGCACTGAAGCTTTCTTT.

The chain couples TRBV30 to TRBJ1-2; 8 positions match TRBD1. V trimming: 0 bases; J trimming: 11 bases; junction bases outside the gene matches: 8. Germline assignment: CDR1 GTSNPN and CDR2 SVGIG (reference sequence). The CDR3 totals 13 residues. The CDR3 sequence: CAWSVVRGLGYTF. The CDR3 DNA sequence: TGTGCCTGGAGTGTAGTCAGGGGGCTTGGGTACACCTTC. Full variable domain (outside the CDR3, taken from reference TRBV30 and TRBJ1-2): SQTIHQWPATLVQPVGSPLSLECTVEGTSNPNLYWYRQAAGRGLQLLFYSVGIGQISSEVPQNLSASRPQDRQFILSSKKLLLSDSGFYLCAWSVVRGLGYTFGSGTRLTVV.

V and J are TRBV5-1 and TRBJ1-4; possibly TRBD1 for D (5 bases). V was clipped by 5 bases and J by 7 bases, with 15 bases between them. The CDR3 has 14 amino acids. Germline CDR1 is SGHRS and CDR2 is YFSETQ. CDR3 amino acids: CASSVGDWGEKLFF. CDR3 DNA sequence: TGCGCCAGCAGTGTAGGGGACTGGGGTGAAAAACTGTTTTTT.

The chain is built from TRBV5-1 and TRBJ2-6; 9 bases fit TRBD2. Germline trimming cut 7 bases from V and 0 bases from J; bases unmatched to any gene: 11. This CDR3 region has 18 residues. Germline V gene sequence: CDR1 SGHRS, CDR2 YFSETQ. The DNA of the CDR3 is TGCGCCAGCTTTAGCGGGGGCACACTTGACTCTGGGGCCAACGTCCTGACTTTC. Its protein is CASFSGGTLDSGANVLTF.

This chain connects TRBV5-6 to TRBJ2-1; D unresolved. The V end lost 2 bases, the J end lost 6 bases, and 12 bases lay between the germline ends. The CDR3 extends over 14 amino acids. The germline V gene has CDR1 SGHDT and CDR2 YYEEEE. The CDR3 reads CASSFGRSLNEQFF. Here the CDR3 DNA reads TGTGCCAGCAGCTTTGGCCGGAGCCTCAATGAGCAGTTCTTC.

The chain has TRBV19 and TRBJ2-7; 7 positions agree with TRBD1. CDR1 and CDR2 from the germline V gene are LNHDA and SQIVND (reference sequence). V shed 0 bases, J shed 4 bases, and the junction held 6 bases outside the gene matches. There are 15 residues in the CDR3. The CDR3 sequence is CASSIDYRGGYEQYF. The DNA of the CDR3 is TGTGCCAGTAGTATAGATTACAGGGGTGGTTACGAGCAGTACTTC.

The chain uses TRBV4-1 and TRBJ2-2, with a tentative D call TRBD2 (7 bases). The CDR3 totals 18 residues. V was cut by 0 bases and J by 6 bases, with 20 bases left in between. Germline CDR1 is MGHRA and CDR2 is YSYEKL. The CDR3 DNA reads TGCGCCAGCAGCCAAGATTTAAATAGGGGGGGCCAGGCCGGGGAGCTGTTTTTT. This sequence encodes CASSQDLNRGGQAGELFF.

Only a few counts were recorded for this clone. The chain joins TRBV4-3 to TRBJ1-2, with TRBD1 identical over 10 bases. V was pared by 0 bases and J by 8 bases, with 3 bases of the junction left unmatched. CDR3 length equals 14 residues. Germline values: CDR1 LGHNA, CDR2 YSLEER. The chain's CDR3 is CASSQDRDRGGYTF. The CDR3 bases are TGCGCCAGCAGCCAAGATAGGGACAGGGGCGGCTACACCTTC.

The chain is built from TRBV10-3 and TRBJ1-1, with D perhaps matching TRBD1 (5 bases). Germline loops: CDR1 ENHRY, CDR2 SYGVKD. The CDR3 is made up of 14 amino acids. V was pared by 4 bases and J by 5 bases, with 14 bases between. CDR3 region: CAISGQIHATEAFF. The CDR3 DNA is TGTGCCATCAGTGGACAGATCCACGCTACTGAAGCTTTCTTT.

The chain carries TRBV7-6 and TRBJ1-1; D is possibly TRBD1 (6 bases). CDR3 size: 16 residues. With 2 bases removed from V and 6 bases from J, the gap between germline ends came to 19 bases. Germline CDR1 is SGHVS and CDR2 is FNYEAQ. The CDR3 coding sequence is TGTGCCAGCAGCTTATCGACAGGAGTATCCTTGGCTGAAGCTTTCTTT. Its translation is CASSLSTGVSLAEAFF. The whole variable domain, filled in from reference TRBV7-6 and TRBJ1-1, reads GAGVSQSPRYKVTKRGQDVALRCDPISGHVSLYWYRQALGQGPEFLTYFNYEAQQDKSGLPNDRFSAERPEGSISTLTIQRTEQRDSAMYRCASSLSTGVSLAEAFFGQGTRLTVV.

This rearrangement joins TRBV4-2 to TRBJ1-4; TRBD1 is a possible D gene (6 bases). V was pared by 4 bases and J by 4 bases, with 13 bases between. Germline V CDR1 and CDR2: LGHNA, YNFKEQ. There are 15 residues in the CDR3. Here the CDR3 DNA reads TGTGCCAGCAGCCGGTCAGGGGCCTATAATGAAAAACTGTTTTTT. Its protein is CASSRSGAYNEKLFF.

The V gene is TRBV7-6, the J gene TRBJ2-4, with TRBD2 matching over 10 bases. The CDR3 consists of 18 residues. Germline CDR1 is SGHVS and CDR2 is FNYEAQ. V gave up 5 bases and J gave up 1 base; unmatched junction bases: 11. This CDR3 reads CASSPGGSGGFAKNIQYF. The DNA of the CDR3 is TGTGCCAGCAGCCCGGGAGGTAGCGGGGGGTTCGCCAAAAACATTCAGTACTTC. The entire variable domain, with the rest obtained from reference TRBV7-6 and TRBJ2-4, is as follows: GAGVSQSPRYKVTKRGQDVALRCDPISGHVSLYWYRQALGQGPEFLTYFNYEAQQDKSGLPNDRFSAERPEGSISTLTIQRTEQRDSAMYRCASSPGGSGGFAKNIQYFGAGTRLSVL.

This chain links TRBV11-2 with TRBJ2-1; 9 nucleotides line up with TRBD1. Germline loops: CDR1 SGHAT, CDR2 FQNNGV. This CDR3 comprises 18 residues. Trimming at V came to 2 bases and at J to 5 bases, leaving 13 bases not matched to a gene. The CDR3, as DNA: TGTGCCAGCAGCTTACGGGGCCCCCAGTGGGACAGGGACAATGAGCAGTTCTTC. Its protein product is CASSLRGPQWDRDNEQFF.

The chain joins TRBV19 to TRBJ2-7; D unclear. The CDR3 length is 12 residues. CDR1 is LNHDA and CDR2 is SQIVND in the germline V gene (reference sequence). Trimming left V 3 bases short and J 4 bases short, with 7 bases between. The DNA for the CDR3 is TGTGCCAGTAGTATTGTGTATTACGAGCAGTACTTC. Translating gives CASSIVYYEQYF.

The V and J genes are TRBV11-2 and TRBJ1-4, with D uncertain. V lost 2 bases and J lost 4, with 11 bases in between. Germline assignment: CDR1 SGHAT and CDR2 FQNNGV. This CDR3 is 15 amino acids long. DNA for the CDR3: TGTGCCAGCAGCTTATTAATCCGGGGTAATGAAAAACTGTTTTTT. Its protein is CASSLLIRGNEKLFF.

V and J are TRBV4-3 and TRBJ2-7, with unresolved D. This CDR3 has 18 amino acids. Looked up from germline, CDR1 is LGHNA and CDR2 is YSLEER. With 0 bases removed from V and 0 bases from J, the gap between germline ends came to 18 bases. Written as DNA, the CDR3 is TGCGCCAGCAGCCAAGATACAGAAGGAAAGATCTTCTCCTACGAGCAGTACTTC. It specifies CASSQDTEGKIFSYEQYF.

A remark on this clone: In the same sample, other DNA sequences code for this CDR3. The rearrangement links TRBV7-2 to TRBJ1-5; D may be TRBD1 (6 bases). In germline, CDR1 is SGHTA, CDR2 FQGNSA. This CDR3 has 15 residues. V was shortened by 2 bases and J by 5 bases, with 13 bases between the two germline ends. CDR3 amino acids: CASSLHRAGDQPQHF. In nucleotides, the CDR3 is TGTGCCAGCAGCTTACACAGGGCGGGGGATCAGCCCCAGCATTTT.